The 8 T cell receptor beta chains reported below all come from one sample, sequenced in a study of tumor and adjacent non-tumor tissue in lung cancer. The template was RNA from unsorted bulk tissue. Three rounds of nested PCR, following a modified ARM-PCR protocol, produced the TCRbeta library. MiXCR was run by TCRdb on the multiplex PCR reads, yielding one entry per CDR3 protein. The sample contains 65,000 to 80,000 distinct CDR3 sequences, roughly 73% of which appear only once. Specimen: lung tumor tissue. Every receptor here comes from a man aged 55 to 70 with non-small cell lung cancer.

The chain links TRBV20-1 to TRBJ2-7; D ambiguous. The V gene's germline CDR1 is DFQATT and CDR2 SNEGSKA (reference sequence). The length of the CDR3 is 12 residues. The ends were cut back, 6 bases at V and 12 bases at J, with 21 bases in the middle. CDR3 loop: CSARYRPDEVYF. Here the CDR3 DNA reads TGCAGTGCGAGGTACAGACCCGACGAGGTGTACTTC.

Worth noting for this clonotype: The junction and the germline gene differ at one end; a read error may be behind it. CDR3 region: CSIYSGRTGGEIQYF. CDR3 in DNA: TGCAGCATCTATAGCGGGAGGACCGGAGGAGAGATCCAGTACTTC. The chain combines TRBV29-1 with TRBJ2-5; 10 nucleotides agree with TRBD2. This CDR3 has 15 residues. Germline V gives CDR1 SQVTM, CDR2 ANQGSEA.

Of note for this clonotype: One junction end disagrees with the germline gene, perhaps due to a read error. The J gene is TRBJ1-1, the V gene TRBV10-3; 8 bases line up with TRBD1. This CDR3 is built from 14 residues. Germline CDR1 is ENHRY and CDR2 is SYGVKD. The CDR3 loop reads CAIRTDRGVTEAIF. CDR3 nucleotides: TGTGCCATCAGGACCGACAGGGGAGTTACTGAAGCTATCTTT.

The chain employs TRBV20-1 and TRBJ1-1; 8 bases match TRBD1. The CDR3 runs to 12 residues. J lost 7 bases, V lost 6 bases, and 7 bases had no gene match. CDR1 is DFQATT, CDR2 SNEGSKA, per germline (reference sequence). CDR3: CSANSGGDEAFF. The CDR3 DNA sequence: TGCAGTGCCAATTCAGGGGGCGATGAAGCTTTCTTT.

Note on this clonotype: The conserved final phenylalanine or tryptophan is absent from the CDR3, which likely points to a read error. This chain connects TRBV29-1 to TRBJ2-1; unclear D gene. In germline, CDR1 is SQVTM, CDR2 ANQGSEA. This CDR3 contains 12 residues. V was cut by 3 bases and J by 6 bases, with 9 bases left in between. Here the CDR3 DNA reads TGCAGCGTTGACGGAAAGACCAATGAGCAGTTCCTT. Translating gives CSVDGKTNEQFL.

This clonotype came up once. The chain joins TRBV5-4 to TRBJ1-2, with a weak D call TRBD1 (6 bases). Germline V gene lookup returns CDR1 SGHNT and CDR2 YYREEE (reference sequence). Trimming removed 3 bases from V and 7 bases from J, with 13 bases in between. The CDR3 loop spans 13 amino acids. In DNA form, the CDR3 reads TGTGCCAGCAGCTCCCGGAACAGGGTTGGCTACACCTTC. Translated: CASSSRNRVGYTF.

The chain has TRBV29-1 and TRBJ2-5; D possibly matches TRBD1 or TRBD2 (6 bases each). The germline V gene has CDR1 SQVTM and CDR2 ANQGSEA. The CDR3 runs 13 residues. CDR3 nucleotide sequence: TGCGGGTGGGGGGCGGCAACACAAGAGACCCAGTACTTC. Translated: CGWGAATQETQYF.

This clonotype has a single count. Germline is not matched at one junction end, which may reflect a read error. In DNA, the CDR3 is TGTAGTGCTCAGGTGGGGACGGAACAGCCCCAGTATTTT. The encoded protein is CSAQVGTEQPQYF. The chain has TRBV20-1 and TRBJ1-5; D tentatively fits TRBD1 or TRBD2 (5 bases each). The DNA end is more similar to TRBJ2-3, so the J call may be wrong. Germline CDR1 and CDR2: DFQATT and SNEGSKA (reference sequence). There are 13 residues in the CDR3.